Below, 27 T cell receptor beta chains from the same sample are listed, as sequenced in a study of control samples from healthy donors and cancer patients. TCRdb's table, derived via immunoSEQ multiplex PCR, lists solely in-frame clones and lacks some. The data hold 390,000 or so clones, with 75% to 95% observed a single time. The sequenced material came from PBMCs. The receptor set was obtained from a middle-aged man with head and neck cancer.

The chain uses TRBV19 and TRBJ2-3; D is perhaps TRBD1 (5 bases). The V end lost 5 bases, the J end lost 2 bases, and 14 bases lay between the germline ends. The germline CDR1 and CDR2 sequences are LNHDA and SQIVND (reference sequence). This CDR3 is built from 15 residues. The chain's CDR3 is CASSWGRVLTDTQYF. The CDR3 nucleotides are TGTGCCAGTAGTTGGGGCAGGGTCCTCACAGATACGCAGTATTTT.

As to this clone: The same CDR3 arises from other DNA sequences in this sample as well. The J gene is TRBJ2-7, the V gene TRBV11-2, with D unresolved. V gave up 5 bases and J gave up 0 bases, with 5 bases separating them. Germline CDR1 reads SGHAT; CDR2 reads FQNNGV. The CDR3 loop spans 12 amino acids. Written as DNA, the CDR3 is TGTGCCAGCAGCCCTTCCTCCTACGAGCAGTACTTC. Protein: CASSPSSYEQYF.

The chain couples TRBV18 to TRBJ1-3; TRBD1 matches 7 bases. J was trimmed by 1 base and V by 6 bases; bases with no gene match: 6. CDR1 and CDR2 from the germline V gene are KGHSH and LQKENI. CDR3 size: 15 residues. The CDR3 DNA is TGTGCCAGCTCTCCCCTGGGACAGTCTGGAAACACCATATATTTT. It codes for CASSPLGQSGNTIYF.

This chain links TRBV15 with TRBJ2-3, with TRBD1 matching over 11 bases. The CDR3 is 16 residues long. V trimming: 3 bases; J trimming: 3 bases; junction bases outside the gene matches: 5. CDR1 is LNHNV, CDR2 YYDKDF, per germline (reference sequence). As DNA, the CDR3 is TGTGCCACCAGCAGGGAAGGACAGGGGGCAACAGATACGCAGTATTTT. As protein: CATSREGQGATDTQYF.

The CDR3, as DNA: TGTGCCAGCAGCTCACTAGCGGGAACTAATGAGCAGTTCTTC. This codes for CASSSLAGTNEQFF. The chain couples TRBV11-2 to TRBJ2-1, with 10 positions matching TRBD2. V was clipped by 4 bases and J by 7 bases; unmatched bases: 4. Germline-derived CDR1 and CDR2 are SGHAT and FQNNGV. This CDR3 is 14 amino acids long.

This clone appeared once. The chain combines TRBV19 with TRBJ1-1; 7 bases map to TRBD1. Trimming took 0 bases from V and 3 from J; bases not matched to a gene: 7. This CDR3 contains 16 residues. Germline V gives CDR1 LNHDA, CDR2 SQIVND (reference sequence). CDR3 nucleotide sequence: TGTGCCAGTAGTATAGACCCAAGGGGGCTGGACACTGAAGCTTTCTTT. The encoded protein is CASSIDPRGLDTEAFF. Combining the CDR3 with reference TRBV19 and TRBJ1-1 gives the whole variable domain DGGITQSPKYLFRKEGQNVTLSCEQNLNHDAMYWYRQDPGQGLRLIYYSQIVNDFQKGDIAEGYSVSREKKESFPLTVTSAQKNPTAFYLCASSIDPRGLDTEAFFGQGTRLTVV.

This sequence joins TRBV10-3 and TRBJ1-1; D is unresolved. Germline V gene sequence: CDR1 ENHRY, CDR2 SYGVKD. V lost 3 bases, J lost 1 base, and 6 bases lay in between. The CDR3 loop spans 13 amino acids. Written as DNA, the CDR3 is TGTGCCATCAGTGATGCAGAGAACACTGAAGCTTTCTTT. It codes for CAISDAENTEAFF.

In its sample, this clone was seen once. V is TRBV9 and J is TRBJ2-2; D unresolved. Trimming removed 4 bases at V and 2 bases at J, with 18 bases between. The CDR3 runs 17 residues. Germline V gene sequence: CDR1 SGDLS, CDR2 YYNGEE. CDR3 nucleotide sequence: TGTGCCAGCAGCCCGCAAGGCGTTAGTGCCAACACCGGGGAGCTGTTTTTT. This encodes CASSPQGVSANTGELFF.

CDR3 DNA: TGTGCCAGCGCAGGGGGGCGGTCATCGAGCTCCTATAATTCACCCCTCCACTTT. It translates to CASAGGRSSSSYNSPLHF. J is TRBJ1-6 and V is TRBV5-8, with 7 bases lining up with TRBD1. Trimming at V came to 7 bases and at J to 0 bases, leaving 13 bases not matched to a gene. The CDR3 contains 18 residues. CDR1 is SGHTS, CDR2 YDEGEE, per germline.

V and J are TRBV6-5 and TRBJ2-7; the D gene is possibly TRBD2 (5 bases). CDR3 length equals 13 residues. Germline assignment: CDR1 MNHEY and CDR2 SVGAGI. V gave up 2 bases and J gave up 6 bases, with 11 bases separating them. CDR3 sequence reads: CASSYRPRGEQYF. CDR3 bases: TGTGCCAGCAGTTACCGGCCCCGGGGCGAGCAGTACTTC.

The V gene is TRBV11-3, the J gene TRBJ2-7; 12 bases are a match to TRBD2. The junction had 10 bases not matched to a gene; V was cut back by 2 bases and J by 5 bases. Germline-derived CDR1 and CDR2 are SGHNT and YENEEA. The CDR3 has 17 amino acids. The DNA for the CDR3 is TGTGCCAGCAGCTTATGTCTAGCGGGGGGGACCCGTCACGAGCAGTACTTC. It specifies CASSLCLAGGTRHEQYF.

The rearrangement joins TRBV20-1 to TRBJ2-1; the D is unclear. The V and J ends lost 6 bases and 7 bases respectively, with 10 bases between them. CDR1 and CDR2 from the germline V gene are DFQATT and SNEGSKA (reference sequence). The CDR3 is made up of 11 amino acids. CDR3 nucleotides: TGCAGTGCCCCCACATGGAATGAGCAGTTCTTC. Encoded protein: CSAPTWNEQFF.

The CDR3: CASSLSKAYEQYF. The CDR3 DNA follows: TGTGCCAGCAGCTTGTCGAAAGCTTACGAGCAGTACTTC. The J gene is TRBJ2-7, the V gene TRBV5-5; D unresolved. Germline loops: CDR1 SGHKS, CDR2 YYEKEE (reference sequence). Between the trimmed V and J ends, which lost 1 base and 4 bases, there was a span of 9 bases. The CDR3 extends over 13 amino acids.

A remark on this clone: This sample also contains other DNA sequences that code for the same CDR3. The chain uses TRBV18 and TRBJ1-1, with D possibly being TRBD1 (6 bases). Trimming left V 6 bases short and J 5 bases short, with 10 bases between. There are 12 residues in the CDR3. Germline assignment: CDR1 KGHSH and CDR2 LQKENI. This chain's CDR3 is CASSPGDTEAFF. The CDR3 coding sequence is TGTGCCAGCTCCCCAGGGGATACTGAAGCTTTCTTT. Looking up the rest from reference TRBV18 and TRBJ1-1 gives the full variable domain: NAGVMQNPRHLVRRRGQEARLRCSPMKGHSHVYWYRQLPEEGLKFMVYLQKENIIDESGMPKERFSAEFPKEGPSILRIQQVVRGDSAAYFCASSPGDTEAFFGQGTRLTVV.

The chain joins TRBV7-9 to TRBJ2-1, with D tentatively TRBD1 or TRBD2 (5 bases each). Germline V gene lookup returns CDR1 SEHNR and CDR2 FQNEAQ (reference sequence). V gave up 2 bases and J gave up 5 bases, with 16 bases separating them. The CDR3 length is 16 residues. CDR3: CASSLPPGRGDNEQFF. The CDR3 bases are TGTGCCAGCAGCTTACCCCCGGGTCGAGGGGACAATGAGCAGTTCTTC.

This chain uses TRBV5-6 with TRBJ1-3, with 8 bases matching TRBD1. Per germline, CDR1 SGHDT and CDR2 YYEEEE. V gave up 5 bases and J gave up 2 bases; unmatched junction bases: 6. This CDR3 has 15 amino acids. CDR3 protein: CASSSGQGPGNTIYF. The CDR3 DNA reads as TGTGCCAGCAGTTCCGGACAGGGCCCTGGAAACACCATATATTTT.

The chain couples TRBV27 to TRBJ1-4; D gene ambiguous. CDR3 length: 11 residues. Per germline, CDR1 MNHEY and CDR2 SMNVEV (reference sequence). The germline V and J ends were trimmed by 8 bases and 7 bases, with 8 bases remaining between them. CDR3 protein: CASFSGEKLFF. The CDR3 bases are TGTGCCAGCTTCTCGGGTGAAAAACTGTTTTTT.

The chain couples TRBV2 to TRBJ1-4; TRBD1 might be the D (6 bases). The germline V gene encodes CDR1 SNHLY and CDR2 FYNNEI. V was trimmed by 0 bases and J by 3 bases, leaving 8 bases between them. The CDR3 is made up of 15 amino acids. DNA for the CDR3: TGTGCCAGCAGTGAAGCGGGGGGCTCTAATGAAAAACTGTTTTTT. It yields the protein CASSEAGGSNEKLFF.

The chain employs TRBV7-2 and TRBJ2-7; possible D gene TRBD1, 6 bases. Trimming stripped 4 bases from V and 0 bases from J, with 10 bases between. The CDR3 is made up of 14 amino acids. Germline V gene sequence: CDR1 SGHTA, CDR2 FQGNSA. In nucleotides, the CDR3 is TGTGCCAGCAGCTCGGACAGTAGCTCCTACGAGCAGTACTTC. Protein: CASSSDSSSYEQYF. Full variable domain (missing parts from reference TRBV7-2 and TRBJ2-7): GAGVSQSPSNKVTEKGKDVELRCDPISGHTALYWYRQSLGQGLEFLIYFQGNSAPDKSGLPSDRFSAERTGGSVSTLTIQRTQQEDSAVYLCASSSDSSSYEQYFGPGTRLTVT.

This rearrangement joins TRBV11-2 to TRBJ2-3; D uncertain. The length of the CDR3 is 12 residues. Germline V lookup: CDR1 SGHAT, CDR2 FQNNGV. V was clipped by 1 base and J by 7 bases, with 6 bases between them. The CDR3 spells CASSLVGNTQYF. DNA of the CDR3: TGTGCCAGCAGCTTAGTAGGTAATACGCAGTATTTT.

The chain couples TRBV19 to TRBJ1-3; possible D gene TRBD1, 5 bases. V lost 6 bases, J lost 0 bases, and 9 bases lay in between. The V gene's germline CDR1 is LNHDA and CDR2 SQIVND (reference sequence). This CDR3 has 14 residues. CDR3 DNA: TGTGCCAGTAGCGGGACCAACTCTGGAAACACCATATATTTT. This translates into CASSGTNSGNTIYF.

The DNA of the CDR3 is TGTGCCAGCAGTTTATGGGGCGAAACCGGGGAGCTGTTTTTT. Protein: CASSLWGETGELFF. The genes are TRBV27 and TRBJ2-2, with a weak D call TRBD1 (5 bases). V was shortened by 1 base and J by 5 bases, with 8 bases between the two germline ends. This CDR3 has 14 residues. Germline V gives CDR1 MNHEY, CDR2 SMNVEV (reference sequence).

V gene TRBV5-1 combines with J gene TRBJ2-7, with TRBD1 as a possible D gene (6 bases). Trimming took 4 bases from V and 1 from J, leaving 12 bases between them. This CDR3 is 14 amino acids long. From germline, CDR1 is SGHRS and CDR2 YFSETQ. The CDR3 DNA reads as TGCGCCAGCAGCCCGGAGGACAGATCCTACGAGCAGTACTTC. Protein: CASSPEDRSYEQYF.

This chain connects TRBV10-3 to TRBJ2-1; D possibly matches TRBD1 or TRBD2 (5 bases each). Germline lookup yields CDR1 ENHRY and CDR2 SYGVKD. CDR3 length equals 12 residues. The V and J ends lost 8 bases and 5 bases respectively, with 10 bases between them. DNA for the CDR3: TGTGCCATCGATGGGGGAAACAATGAGCAGTTCTTC. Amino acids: CAIDGGNNEQFF.

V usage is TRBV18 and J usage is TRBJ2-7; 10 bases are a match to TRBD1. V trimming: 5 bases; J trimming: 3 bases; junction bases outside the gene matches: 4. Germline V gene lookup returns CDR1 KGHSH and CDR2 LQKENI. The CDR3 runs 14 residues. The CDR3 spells CASSGDRGSYEQYF. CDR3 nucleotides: TGTGCCAGCTCAGGGGACAGGGGTAGCTACGAGCAGTACTTC.

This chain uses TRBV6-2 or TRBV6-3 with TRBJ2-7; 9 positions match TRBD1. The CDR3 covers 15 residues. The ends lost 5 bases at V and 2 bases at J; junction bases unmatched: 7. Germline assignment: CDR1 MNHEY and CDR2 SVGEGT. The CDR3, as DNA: TGTGCCAGCAGTCCGCCGGGACAGGGACCCTACGAGCAGTACTTC. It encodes CASSPPGQGPYEQYF.

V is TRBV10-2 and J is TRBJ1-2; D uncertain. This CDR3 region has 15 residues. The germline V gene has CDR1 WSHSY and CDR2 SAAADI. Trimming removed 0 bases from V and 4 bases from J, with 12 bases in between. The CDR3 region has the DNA TGCGCCAGCAGTGAGTCGAAGGGCAGTTCCTATGGCTACACCTTC. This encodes CASSESKGSSYGYTF.